This T cell receptor (beta chain) emerged from a study of blood T cell repertoires in COVID-19. Across the study: The study drew acute and convalescent COVID-19 samples from the United States, Italy and Spain. PBMCs, B-cell-depleted T cells, or T cells provided the cDNA or gDNA that made up the material.

V was cut by 5 bases and J by 5 bases, with 4 bases left in between. Germline-derived CDR1 and CDR2 are SGHTA and FQGTGA. The CDR3 sequence is 11 residues long. Authors' methods: Nucleated cell counts were estimated from reference gene primer amplification. Data came from immunoSEQ multiplex PCR; TCRdb stores just in-frame clones and leaves some out. V and J calls and clone size come straight from that table; D and trimming were deduced from the DNA. Of tens of thousands of clones in the sample, approximately 80% were seen once. This clone was seen only a few times. The clonotype comes from a man aged 65 to 85 with active or convalescent COVID-19. The chain recombines TRBV7-3 with TRBJ2-1; D remains unclear. Input material: peripheral blood. CDR3 loop: CASSLDNEQFF. The DNA for the CDR3 is TGTGCCAGCAGCCTAGACAATGAGCAGTTCTTC.